Shown below are 26 T cell receptor beta chains from a single sample sequenced in a study of T cells in Graves' hyperthyroidism and ophthalmopathy. Researchers amplified the TCR beta CDR3 regions from RNA transcripts. The study used the HTBI primer set for a first-round RT-PCR of the TCR CDR3. Using its own MiXCR run on the multiplex PCR reads, TCRdb lists one record per CDR3 protein. The data show approximately 630,000 distinct CDR3 sequences, 15% to 20% seen once. The sequencing sample was made of blood. All receptors derive from a woman in her twenties or thirties with Graves' hyperthyroidism.

Ten or more counts support this clonotype. The J gene is TRBJ2-7, the V gene TRBV5-1, with 8 bases identical to TRBD1. Germline CDR1 and CDR2: SGHRS and YFSETQ. This CDR3 spans 13 amino acids. The ends lost 4 bases at V and 3 bases at J; junction bases unmatched: 3. CDR3 protein: CASSKGQGYEQYF. The DNA of the CDR3 is TGCGCCAGCAGCAAAGGACAGGGCTACGAGCAGTACTTC.

The table lists this clonotype with a few counts. This sequence joins TRBV7-2 and TRBJ2-1, with D possibly matching TRBD2 (6 bases). Germline CDR1 reads SGHTA; CDR2 reads FQGNSA. With 6 bases removed from V and 7 bases from J, the gap between germline ends came to 13 bases. The CDR3 loop spans 13 amino acids. This CDR3 is CASRQRAYNEQFF. CDR3 DNA sequence: TGTGCCAGCAGGCAGCGGGCTTATAATGAGCAGTTCTTC.

Only a few counts were recorded for this clonotype. The chain combines TRBV28 with TRBJ1-1; a possible D gene is TRBD1 (6 bases). Trimming cost V 8 bases and J 4 bases, with 17 bases left between them. The CDR3 runs 14 residues. Germline V CDR1 and CDR2: MDHEN, SYDVKM. CDR3 DNA sequence: TGTGCCAGCCTTTACGCGGGGGGCGGCACTGAAGCTTTCTTT. It translates to CASLYAGGGTEAFF.

This clonotype was picked up many times. The V gene is TRBV24-1, the J gene TRBJ2-1, with D possibly matching TRBD2 (6 bases). CDR1 KGHDR and CDR2 SFDVKD come from the germline V gene. CDR3 size: 17 residues. Trimming removed 7 bases from V and 8 bases from J, with 26 bases in between. This CDR3 reads CATRRGATSSPSDEQFF. The DNA for the CDR3 is TGTGCCACCAGGCGCGGGGCCACTAGTTCCCCCTCCGATGAGCAGTTCTTC.

This CDR3 reads CASALGHTEAFF. CDR3 nucleotide sequence: TGTGCCAGCGCCCTGGGGCACACTGAAGCTTTCTTT. The rearrangement uses TRBV19 and TRBJ1-1, with D perhaps matching TRBD1 (5 bases). Deletions cut 9 bases from V and 3 bases from J, with 11 bases between. CDR3 size: 12 residues. The germline CDR1 and CDR2 sequences are LNHDA and SQIVND (reference sequence).

V gene TRBV9 combines with J gene TRBJ1-1, with TRBD1 identical over 9 bases. V shed 0 bases, J shed 0 bases, and the junction held 3 bases outside the gene matches. CDR3 length equals 16 residues. CDR1 SGDLS and CDR2 YYNGEE come from the germline V gene. CDR3 in DNA: TGTGCCAGCAGCGTAGGGGACAGGGCACTGAACACTGAAGCTTTCTTT. It codes for CASSVGDRALNTEAFF. The full variable domain, completed using reference TRBV9 and TRBJ1-1, is DSGVTQTPKHLITATGQRVTLRCSPRSGDLSVYWYQQSLDQGLQFLIQYYNGEERAKGNILERFSAQQFPDLHSELNLSSLELGDSALYFCASSVGDRALNTEAFFGQGTRLTVV.

To note about this clonotype: The junction departs from the called germline gene at one end, perhaps through a read error. The chain joins TRBV20-1 to TRBJ2-7; 7 bases align to TRBD1. Looked up from germline, CDR1 is DFQATT and CDR2 is SNEGSKA (reference sequence). The CDR3 consists of 14 residues. CDR3 bases: TGCAGTGCTCGAGACAGGGTAACTACCTACGAGCAGTACTTC. Protein product: CSARDRVTTYEQYF.

This clonotype was counted only a few times. This chain connects TRBV28 to TRBJ1-5; D gene ambiguous. V was cut by 4 bases and J by 7 bases, with 8 bases left in between. The CDR3 consists of 12 residues. Germline CDR1 is MDHEN and CDR2 is SYDVKM. CDR3 DNA: TGTGCCAGCAGTTCCGCTTCCCAGCCCCAGCATTTT. Translated: CASSSASQPQHF.

At least ten counts were recorded for this clonotype. This chain connects TRBV30 to TRBJ2-1; D unresolved. Germline lookup yields CDR1 GTSNPN and CDR2 SVGIG (reference sequence). V lost 3 bases and J 5 bases, leaving 11 bases between the germline ends. The CDR3 is 13 amino acids. CDR3 protein: CAWSAPSNNEQFF. The CDR3 bases are TGTGCCTGGAGCGCCCCGAGCAACAATGAGCAGTTCTTC.

This clonotype was detected many times. This sequence joins TRBV28 and TRBJ2-2; D possibly corresponds to TRBD1 (6 bases). Germline CDR1 and CDR2: MDHEN and SYDVKM. V was cut by 1 base and J by 0 bases, with 9 bases left in between. The CDR3 is 16 residues long. CDR3 protein: CASSLSDSANTGELFF. The CDR3, as DNA: TGTGCCAGCAGTTTATCGGACAGCGCGAACACCGGGGAGCTGTTTTTT.

This clonotype was seen ten or more times. The chain is built from TRBV6-1 and TRBJ2-7; 7 bases map to TRBD1. The J segment lost 6 bases and the V segment lost 8 bases, leaving 13 bases of the junction unmatched. The CDR3 has 14 amino acids. The germline V gene encodes CDR1 MNHNS and CDR2 SASEGT. Written as DNA, the CDR3 is TGTGCCAGCGCGTTCACCCAGGGGGTTGGCGAGCAGTACTTC. It codes for CASAFTQGVGEQYF.

Remarks on this clonotype: With a much larger clone just one base away, this may be a read error. The chain couples TRBV6-2 or TRBV6-3 to TRBJ2-7, with D perhaps matching TRBD2 (6 bases). The CDR3 is 17 residues long. Trimming removed 0 bases from V and 6 bases from J, with 21 bases in between. Germline assignment: CDR1 MNHEY and CDR2 SVGEGT. The CDR3 nucleotides are TGTGCCAGCAGTTACTCCGGGCGGACTAACGGGAGTGCCGAGCAGTACTTC. Protein sequence: CASSYSGRTNGSAEQYF.

This clonotype came up many times. In DNA form, the CDR3 reads TGCAGTGCTAGACAACCTTTGGGGGCTTTCTTT. This translates into CSARQPLGAFF. The chain joins TRBV20-1 to TRBJ1-1; D unresolved. Germline CDR1 is DFQATT and CDR2 is SNEGSKA (reference sequence). The CDR3 is made up of 11 amino acids. Deletions cut 2 bases from V and 11 bases from J, with 12 bases between.

To note about this clonotype: One base away lies a much larger clone, so this may be a sequencing read error. The chain has TRBV28 and TRBJ2-1; 8 nucleotides match TRBD2. The germline CDR1 and CDR2 sequences are MDHEN and SYDVKM. The CDR3 contains 13 residues. The CDR3 here is CPSSLGRAHEQFF. The CDR3 DNA follows: TGTCCCAGCAGCCTCGGGAGGGCCCATGAGCAGTTCTTC.

The J gene is TRBJ2-2, the V gene TRBV5-5, with 14 bases matching TRBD2. CDR1 and CDR2 from the germline V gene are SGHKS and YYEKEE (reference sequence). This CDR3 has 17 amino acids. V shed 1 base, J shed 5 bases, and the junction held 4 bases outside the gene matches. DNA for the CDR3: TGTGCCAGCAGCTTGAGGGGGACTAGCGGGAGTACCGGGGAGCTGTTTTTT. Amino acid sequence: CASSLRGTSGSTGELFF.

This clonotype was observed a few times. The chain has TRBV20-1 and TRBJ1-5, with D unresolved. Germline values: CDR1 DFQATT, CDR2 SNEGSKA (reference sequence). With 3 bases removed from V and 2 bases from J, the gap between germline ends came to 14 bases. This CDR3 region has 15 residues. The CDR3 bases are TGCAGTGCTAGTCCCCTACCAGCAGGCAATCAGCCCCAGCATTTT. This codes for CSASPLPAGNQPQHF.

This clonotype was counted many times. V and J are TRBV24-1 and TRBJ1-2; the D is unclear. This CDR3 region has 11 residues. V lost 10 bases to trimming and J lost 6 bases, with 11 bases between them. Germline V gene sequence: CDR1 KGHDR, CDR2 SFDVKD. CDR3 DNA sequence: TGTGCCACGTCCGATGTGGATGGCTACACCTTC. Protein: CATSDVDGYTF.

With regard to this clonotype: A read error may produce the germline difference seen at one junction end. This rearrangement joins TRBV20-1 to TRBJ2-7; a weak D match, TRBD2 (5 bases). Per germline, CDR1 DFQATT and CDR2 SNEGSKA (reference sequence). CDR3 size: 14 residues. The CDR3 loop is CSARGSVSPYEQYF. CDR3 DNA sequence: TGCAGTGCGAGAGGGTCCGTATCCCCCTACGAGCAGTACTTC.

This clonotype was observed at least ten times. The V gene is TRBV30, the J gene TRBJ1-2; a possible D gene is TRBD1 (6 bases). The CDR3 runs 12 residues. Germline V gives CDR1 GTSNPN, CDR2 SVGIG (reference sequence). Here the CDR3 DNA reads TGTGCGTCGGGTACAGGGTCTTCTGGCTACACCTTC. Residues: CASGTGSSGYTF.

Note on this clonotype: One base away lies a much larger clone, so this may be a sequencing read error. V and J are TRBV3-1 and TRBJ1-2, with D unclear. Germline V gives CDR1 LGHDT, CDR2 YNNKEL (reference sequence). This CDR3 has 13 amino acids. The CDR3 DNA reads as TGTGCCAGCAGCCAAGGAACGGGCTATGTCTACACCTTC. Encoded protein: CASSQGTGYVYTF.

This clonotype has more than one count but fewer than ten. This sequence joins TRBV28 and TRBJ1-1; TRBD1 matches 8 bases. Germline CDR1 reads MDHEN; CDR2 reads SYDVKM. This CDR3 is 18 amino acids long. Trimming cost V 6 bases and J 1 base; bases outside gene matches: 16. CDR3: CASRGGTWTGKKNTEAFF. The CDR3 DNA reads TGTGCCAGCAGGGGAGGGACATGGACAGGGAAAAAGAACACTGAAGCTTTCTTT.

This clonotype has at least ten counts. The genes are TRBV11-2 and TRBJ2-7, with 9 bases aligning to TRBD2. The CDR3 covers 15 residues. Germline values: CDR1 SGHAT, CDR2 FQNNGV. Germline trimming cut 5 bases from V and 3 bases from J; bases unmatched to any gene: 8. CDR3 protein: CASSHAASGIYEQYF. Here the CDR3 DNA reads TGTGCCAGCAGCCATGCGGCTAGCGGGATCTACGAGCAGTACTTC.

This clonotype was found a few times. The V gene is TRBV28, the J gene TRBJ2-3, with D possibly TRBD2 on 6 matching bases. Germline values: CDR1 MDHEN, CDR2 SYDVKM. The CDR3 consists of 16 residues. V gave up 7 bases and J gave up 4 bases, with 21 bases separating them. The CDR3 coding sequence is TGTGCCAGCACCCGACGAATAGGGAGGAGGTCAGATACGCAGTATTTT. This translates into CASTRRIGRRSDTQYF.

This chain links TRBV6-1 with TRBJ1-6; D possibly corresponds to TRBD1 (5 bases). Germline V gene data show CDR1 as MNHNS and CDR2 as SASEGT. CDR3 size: 17 residues. V lost 5 bases to trimming and J lost 7 bases, with 21 bases between them. The CDR3 nucleotides are TGTGCCAGCAGTTATTCCGGGTCACGGGGGGAAAATTCACCCCTCCACTTT. Translation: CASSYSGSRGENSPLHF.

This clonotype was seen repeatedly, ten times or more. The CDR3 region is CASFKGRGSYNEQFF. CDR3 coding DNA: TGTGCCAGCTTTAAAGGTCGCGGCAGCTACAATGAGCAGTTCTTC. The chain uses TRBV12-3 or TRBV12-4 and TRBJ2-1; D is uncertain. The CDR3 extends over 15 amino acids. Trimming stripped 8 bases from V and 3 bases from J, with 17 bases between.

The genes are TRBV5-6 and TRBJ2-1, with 8 bases aligning to TRBD2. This CDR3 spans 15 amino acids. V shed 7 bases, J shed 8 bases, and the junction held 14 bases outside the gene matches. Germline-derived CDR1 and CDR2 are SGHDT and YYEEEE. As DNA, the CDR3 is TGTGCCAGCCACCCGGGGGTAGCGGGATTCGATGAGCAGTTCTTC. Translated, it gives CASHPGVAGFDEQFF.